This T cell receptor beta chain is drawn from a study of shared clonotypes between healthy human individuals. The study's findings and limits: Between a few donors, naive CD4 clonotypes were shared at a level of around 5.1%.

CDR1 is SGHTA, CDR2 FQGNSA, per germline. CDR3 length: 15 amino acids. Trimming took off 5 bases at V and 0 bases at J, with 12 bases between the two ends. Note on this clone: Antigen unknown. Other DNA sequences in this specimen translate into the identical CDR3.

Sequencing used immunoSEQ multiplex PCR; TCRdb keeps in-frame clones, though not all of them. The table shows 2.3 million or so clones, with 85% to 95% occurring only once. The chain uses TRBV7-2 and TRBJ2-3, with D perhaps TRBD1 or TRBD2 (5 bases each). The receptor was derived from a man aged 18 to 29 in good health. Some clones in this sample may be carry-over from other donors' samples. Sequencing input: naive CD4+ T cells from PBMCs. Noted subset: CD45RA+ positively selected. Here the CDR3 reads CASSPRGGSTDTQYF. The CDR3 bases are TGTGCCAGCAGCCCAAGGGGCGGGAGCACAGATACGCAGTATTTT.